This is a list of T cell receptor beta chains from one sample in a study of blood T cell repertoires in COVID-19. Clones were read by immunoSEQ multiplex PCR, and TCRdb kept only the in-frame ones, dropping some. Here the sample spans just under 350,000 clones, roughly 90% being singletons. The source material was peripheral blood. Receptor source: a woman in her 70s with COVID-19, enrolled during active disease. CDR3s include the opening cysteine and the closing phenylalanine or tryptophan. D genes are given only for firm matches. Only some rows state a clone size, as once, few, many or a class for expanded clones.

>TRBJ1-3|.|TRBV5-4|TRBD1|15
TGTGCCAGCAGCTTTCCCGGGACAGCTGGAAACACCATATATTTT
CASSFPGTAGNTIYF
>TRBJ2-2|.|TRBV24-1|TRBD2|16
TGTGCCACCAGTGAAAAGCGGGGGACGAACACCGGGGAGCTGTTTTTT
CATSEKRGTNTGELFF
>TRBJ2-1|.|TRBV18|.|15
TGTGCCAGCTCCCATAGAGGGGGGGCATACAATGAGCAGTTCTTC
CASSHRGGAYNEQFF
>TRBJ1-2|.|TRBV5-6|.|15
TGTGCCAGCAGCCCCCCTCCGGGACTGAAAGGGGGCTACACCTTC
CASSPPPGLKGGYTF
>TRBJ2-4|.|TRBV7-2|.|12
TGTGCCAGCAGCTTTTCCAGGGACATTCAGTACTTC
CASSFSRDIQYF
>TRBJ2-3|.|TRBV7-9|.|14
TGTGCCAGCAGAGAAGCCCCACCAGGGGATACGCAGTATTTT
CASREAPPGDTQYF
>TRBJ2-7|many|TRBV4-1|TRBD2|16
TGCGCCAGCAGCCAAGGGGCTAGCGGGTTGTGGGGGGAGCAGTACTTC
CASSQGASGLWGEQYF
>TRBJ2-7|.|TRBV2|.|14
TGTGCCAGCAGTGAAGCGAGGCGCTCCTACGAGCAGTACTTC
CASSEARRSYEQYF
>TRBJ1-1|.|TRBV24-1|.|13
TGTGCCACCAGTGATTCTCGGGTGCCTGAAGCTTTCTTT
CATSDSRVPEAFF
>TRBJ1-1|.|TRBV19|.|13
TGTGCCAGTAGTATAGAACAGGGACCTGAAGCTTTCTTT
CASSIEQGPEAFF
>TRBJ1-5|.|TRBV27|TRBD1|14
TGTGCCAGCCGGCGGACAGGGAGGAATCAGCCCCAGCATTTT
CASRRTGRNQPQHF
>TRBJ1-6|.|TRBV7-6|.|15
TGTGCCAGCAGCTTACAGGACAGCCTTAATTCACCCCTCCACTTT
CASSLQDSLNSPLHF
>TRBJ1-6|.|TRBV10-3|.|15
TGTGCCATCAGTGAAGGGGGAGCCTATAATTCACCCCTCCACTTT
CAISEGGAYNSPLHF
>TRBJ2-7|.|TRBV2|TRBD2|16
TGTGCCAGCAAAACGACTAGCGGGGGGGGATCCTACGAGCAGTACTTC
CASKTTSGGGSYEQYF
>TRBJ2-3|once|TRBV3-1/TRBV3-2|.|15
TGTGCCAGCAGCCAAGCACGAGGCCCCACAGATACGCAGTATTTT
CASSQARGPTDTQYF
>TRBJ1-4|.|TRBV19|.|13
TGTGCCAGTCGTCGCCAGGTTAATGAAAAACTGTTTTTT
CASRRQVNEKLFF
>TRBJ1-6|.|TRBV18|.|15
TGTGCCAGCTCGCCAGGCCCCAGCTATAATTCACCCCTCCACTTT
CASSPGPSYNSPLHF
>TRBJ1-2|.|TRBV12-3/TRBV12-4|.|11
TGTGCCAGCAGCCCCGACTATGGCTACACCTTC
CASSPDYGYTF
>TRBJ1-2|.|TRBV18|TRBD1|15
TGTGCCAGCTCACCACGGGACAGGGTAATTTTTGGCTACACCTTC
CASSPRDRVIFGYTF
>TRBJ2-7|.|TRBV6-5|TRBD1|15
TGTGCCAGCAGGCGACAGGGACAGGGAAACTACGAGCAGTACTTC
CASRRQGQGNYEQYF
>TRBJ2-5|once|TRBV30|.|13
TGTGCCTGGAGTGAGAGGGACCAAGAGACCCAGTACTTC
CAWSERDQETQYF
>TRBJ2-3|.|TRBV20-1|TRBD2|14
TGCAGTGCTAGTCCGGGGGGGCCAATTGATACGCAGTATTTT
CSASPGGPIDTQYF